This record concerns one TCR beta chain sequence. This sample is drawn from a study of shared clonotypes between healthy human individuals. This CDR3 is built from 11 residues. V was cut by 3 bases and J by 3 bases, with 3 bases left in between. Germline V gene sequence: CDR1 KGHSH, CDR2 LQKENI. Sequencing used immunoSEQ multiplex PCR; TCRdb keeps in-frame clones, though not all of them. The table records over a million clones, about 96% of them present only once. The chain carries TRBV18 and TRBJ2-7; D unresolved. This clonotype originated in a man aged 30-40 years in good health. The sample was naive CD4+ T cells sorted from blood. Subset denoted: CD45RA+ positively selected. The CDR3 nucleotides read TGTGCCAGCTCACCTCACTACGAGCAGTACTTC. Translated: CASSPHYEQYF.